This TCR beta chain was obtained from a study of brain T cells in children with intractable seizures. This CDR3 spans 13 amino acids. V shed 5 bases and J 4 bases; nucleotides not matched to a gene: 3. Germline values: CDR1 ENHRY, CDR2 SYGVKD. Only in-frame clones appear in the TCRdb table, and some are missing; sequencing was by immunoSEQ multiplex PCR. The repertoire consists of fewer than 50,000 clones, with around nine tenths occurring once and the leading ten covering approximately 6.8%. The sequence was obtained from a girl under 10 years old with tuberous sclerosis and intractable seizures. The chain is built from TRBV10-3 and TRBJ1-2, with 8 bases identical to TRBD1. This specimen consisted of peripheral blood, obtained at surgery. The CDR3 loop is CAISSGTGYGYTF. The CDR3 DNA is TGTGCCATCAGTTCCGGGACAGGCTATGGCTACACCTTC.